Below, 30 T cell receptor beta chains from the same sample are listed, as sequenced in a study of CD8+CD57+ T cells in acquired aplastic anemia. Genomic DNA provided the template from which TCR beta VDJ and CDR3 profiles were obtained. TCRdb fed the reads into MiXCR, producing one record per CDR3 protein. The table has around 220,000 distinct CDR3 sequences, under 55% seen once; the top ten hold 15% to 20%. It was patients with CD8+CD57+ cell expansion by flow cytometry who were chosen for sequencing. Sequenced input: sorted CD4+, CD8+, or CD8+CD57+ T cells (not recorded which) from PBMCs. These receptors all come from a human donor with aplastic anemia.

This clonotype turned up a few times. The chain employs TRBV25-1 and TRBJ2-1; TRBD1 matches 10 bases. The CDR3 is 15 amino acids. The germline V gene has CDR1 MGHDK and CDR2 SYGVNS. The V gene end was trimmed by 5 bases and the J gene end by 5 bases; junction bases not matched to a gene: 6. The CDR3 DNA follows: TGTGCCAGCAGTCTACCGGGACAGGGGAACAATGAGCAGTTCTTC. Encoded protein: CASSLPGQGNNEQFF.

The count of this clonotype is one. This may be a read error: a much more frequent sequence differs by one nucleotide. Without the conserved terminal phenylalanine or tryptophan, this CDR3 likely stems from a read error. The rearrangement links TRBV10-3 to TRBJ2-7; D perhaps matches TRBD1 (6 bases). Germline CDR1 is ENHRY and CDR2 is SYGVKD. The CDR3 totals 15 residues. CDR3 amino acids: CASSYSLTGTYEQYS. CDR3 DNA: TGTGCCAGCAGTTACTCCCTTACAGGGACCTACGAGCAGTACTCC.

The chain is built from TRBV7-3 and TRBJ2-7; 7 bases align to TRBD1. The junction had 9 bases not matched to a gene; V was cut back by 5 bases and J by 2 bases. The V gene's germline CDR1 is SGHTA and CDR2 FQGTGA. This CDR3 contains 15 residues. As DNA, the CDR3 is TGTGCCAGCAGCCCAGACAGGGTGTCAACCTACGAGCAGTACTTC. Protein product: CASSPDRVSTYEQYF.

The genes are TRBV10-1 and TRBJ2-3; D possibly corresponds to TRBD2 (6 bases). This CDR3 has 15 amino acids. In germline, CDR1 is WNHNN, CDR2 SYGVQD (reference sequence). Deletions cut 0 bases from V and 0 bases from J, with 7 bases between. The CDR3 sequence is CASSESGGSTDTQYF. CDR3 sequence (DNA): TGCGCCAGCAGTGAGTCGGGGGGTAGCACAGATACGCAGTATTTT.

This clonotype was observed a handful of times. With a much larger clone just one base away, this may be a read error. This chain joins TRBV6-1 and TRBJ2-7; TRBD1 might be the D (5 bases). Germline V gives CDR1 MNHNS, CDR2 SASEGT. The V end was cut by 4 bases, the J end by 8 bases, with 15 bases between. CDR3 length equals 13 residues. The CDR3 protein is CASSVTAAYKQYF. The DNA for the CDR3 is TGTGCCAGCAGTGTGACAGCAGCATACAAGCAGTACTTC.

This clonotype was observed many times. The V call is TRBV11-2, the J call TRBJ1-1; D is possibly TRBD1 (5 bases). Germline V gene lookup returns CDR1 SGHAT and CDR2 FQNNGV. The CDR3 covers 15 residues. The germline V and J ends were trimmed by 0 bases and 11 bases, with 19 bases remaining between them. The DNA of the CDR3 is TGTGCCAGCAGCTTAGATTCGCTCAGGGTCGGAGATGCTTTCTTT. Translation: CASSLDSLRVGDAFF.

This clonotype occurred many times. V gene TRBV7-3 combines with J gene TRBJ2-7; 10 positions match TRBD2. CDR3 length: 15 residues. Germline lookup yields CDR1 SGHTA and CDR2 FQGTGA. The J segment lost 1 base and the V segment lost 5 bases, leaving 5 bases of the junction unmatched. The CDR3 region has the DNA TGTGCCAGCAGCCCTACTAGCGGGGAATCCTACGAGCAGTACTTC. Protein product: CASSPTSGESYEQYF. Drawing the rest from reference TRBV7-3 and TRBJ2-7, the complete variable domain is GAGVSQTPSNKVTEKGKYVELRCDPISGHTALYWYRQSLGQGPEFLIYFQGTGAADDSGLPNDRFFAVRPEGSVSTLKIQRTERGDSAVYLCASSPTSGESYEQYFGPGTRLTVT.

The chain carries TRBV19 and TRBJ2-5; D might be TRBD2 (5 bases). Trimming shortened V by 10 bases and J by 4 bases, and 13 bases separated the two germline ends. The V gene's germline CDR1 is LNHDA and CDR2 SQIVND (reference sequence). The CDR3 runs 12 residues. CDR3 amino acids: CATGLSRETQYF. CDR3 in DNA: TGTGCCACCGGACTGTCCCGAGAGACCCAGTACTTC.

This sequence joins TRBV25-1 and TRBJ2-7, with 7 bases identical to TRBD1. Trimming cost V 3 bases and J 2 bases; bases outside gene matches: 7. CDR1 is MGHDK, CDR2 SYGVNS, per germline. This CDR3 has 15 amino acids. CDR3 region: CASSDPAGGTYEQYF. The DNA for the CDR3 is TGTGCCAGCAGTGACCCGGCAGGGGGAACCTACGAGCAGTACTTC.

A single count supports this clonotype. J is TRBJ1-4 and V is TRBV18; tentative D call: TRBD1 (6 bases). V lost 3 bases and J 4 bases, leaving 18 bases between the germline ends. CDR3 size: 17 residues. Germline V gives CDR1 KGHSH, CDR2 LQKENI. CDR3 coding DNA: TGTGCCAGCTCACCGGAGGCACAGGGTGGCAGTAATGAAAAACTGTTTTTT. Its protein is CASSPEAQGGSNEKLFF.

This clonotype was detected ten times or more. The CDR3 DNA follows: TGTGCCAGCAGCCAAGCGAACGGGGGGAGCAATGAGCAGTTCTTC. This sequence encodes CASSQANGGSNEQFF. The rearrangement links TRBV3-1 to TRBJ2-1; 7 bases match TRBD2. CDR1 and CDR2 (germline): LGHDT, YNNKEL (reference sequence). Trimming cost V 1 base and J 6 bases; bases outside gene matches: 6. The length of the CDR3 is 15 residues.

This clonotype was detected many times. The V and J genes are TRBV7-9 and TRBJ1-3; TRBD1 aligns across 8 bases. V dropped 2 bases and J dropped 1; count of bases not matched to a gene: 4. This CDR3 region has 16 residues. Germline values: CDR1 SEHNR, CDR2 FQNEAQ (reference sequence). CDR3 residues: CASSLKTGVSGNTIYF. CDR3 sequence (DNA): TGTGCCAGCAGCTTAAAGACAGGGGTTTCTGGAAACACCATATATTTT. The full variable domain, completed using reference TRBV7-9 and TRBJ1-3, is DTGVSQNPRHKITKRGQNVTFRCDPISEHNRLYWYRQTLGQGPEFLTYFQNEAQLEKSRLLSDRFSAERPKGSFSTLEIQRTEQGDSAMYLCASSLKTGVSGNTIYFGEGSWLTVV.

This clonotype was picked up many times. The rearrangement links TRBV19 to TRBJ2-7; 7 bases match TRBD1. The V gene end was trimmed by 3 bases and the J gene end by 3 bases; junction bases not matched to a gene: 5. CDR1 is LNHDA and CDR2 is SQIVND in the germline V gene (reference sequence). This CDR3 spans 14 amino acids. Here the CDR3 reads CASSIGTEVYEQYF. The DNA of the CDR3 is TGTGCCAGTAGTATTGGGACAGAGGTCTACGAGCAGTACTTC.

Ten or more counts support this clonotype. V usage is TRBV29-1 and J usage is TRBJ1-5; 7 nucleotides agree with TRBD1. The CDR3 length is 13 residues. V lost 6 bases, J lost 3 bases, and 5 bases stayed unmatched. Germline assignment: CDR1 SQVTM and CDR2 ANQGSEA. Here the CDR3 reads CSVSGGANQPQHF. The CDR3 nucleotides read TGCAGCGTGTCAGGGGGGGCCAATCAGCCCCAGCATTTT.

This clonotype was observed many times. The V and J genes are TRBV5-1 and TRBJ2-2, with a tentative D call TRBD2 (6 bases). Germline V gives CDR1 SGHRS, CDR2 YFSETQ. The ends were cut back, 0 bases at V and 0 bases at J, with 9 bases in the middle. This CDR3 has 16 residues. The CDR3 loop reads CASSLVAGTNTGELFF. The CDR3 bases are TGCGCCAGCAGCTTGGTCGCGGGGACGAACACCGGGGAGCTGTTTTTT. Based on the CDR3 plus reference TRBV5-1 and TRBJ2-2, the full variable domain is KAGVTQTPRYLIKTRGQQVTLSCSPISGHRSVSWYQQTPGQGLQFLFEYFSETQRNKGNFPGRFSGRQFSNSRSEMNVSTLELGDSALYLCASSLVAGTNTGELFFGEGSRLTVL.

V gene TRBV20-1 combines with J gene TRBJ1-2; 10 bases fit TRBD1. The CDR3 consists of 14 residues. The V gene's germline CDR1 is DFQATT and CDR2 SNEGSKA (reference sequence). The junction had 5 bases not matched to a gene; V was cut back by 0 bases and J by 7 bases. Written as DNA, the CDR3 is TGCAGTGCTAGAGAGCCCGGGACAGGGGCTGGCTACACCTTC. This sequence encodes CSAREPGTGAGYTF.

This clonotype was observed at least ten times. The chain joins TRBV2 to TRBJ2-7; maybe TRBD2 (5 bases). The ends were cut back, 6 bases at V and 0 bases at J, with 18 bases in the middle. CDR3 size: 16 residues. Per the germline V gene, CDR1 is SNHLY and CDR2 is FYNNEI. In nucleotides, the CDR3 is TGTGCCAGCAGGGTCGGGGAAGGCGGAGGCTCCTACGAGCAGTACTTC. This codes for CASRVGEGGGSYEQYF. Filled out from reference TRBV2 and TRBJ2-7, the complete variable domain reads EPEVTQTPSHQVTQMGQEVILRCVPISNHLYFYWYRQILGQKVEFLVSFYNNEISEKSEIFDDQFSVERPDGSNFTLKIRSTKLEDSAMYFCASRVGEGGGSYEQYFGPGTRLTVT.

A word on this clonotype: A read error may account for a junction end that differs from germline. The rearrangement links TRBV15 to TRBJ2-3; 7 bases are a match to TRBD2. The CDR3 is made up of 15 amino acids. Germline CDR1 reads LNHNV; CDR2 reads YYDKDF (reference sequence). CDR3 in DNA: TGTGCCAGCAGCTCCCGGAGCGGGGCCACAGGTACGCAGTATTTT. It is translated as CASSSRSGATGTQYF. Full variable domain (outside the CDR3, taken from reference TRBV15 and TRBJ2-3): DAMVIQNPRYQVTQFGKPVTLSCSQTLNHNVMYWYQQKSSQAPKLLFHYYDKDFNNEADTPDNFQSRRPNTSFCFLDIRSPGLGDTAMYLCASSSRSGATGTQYFGPGTRLTVL.

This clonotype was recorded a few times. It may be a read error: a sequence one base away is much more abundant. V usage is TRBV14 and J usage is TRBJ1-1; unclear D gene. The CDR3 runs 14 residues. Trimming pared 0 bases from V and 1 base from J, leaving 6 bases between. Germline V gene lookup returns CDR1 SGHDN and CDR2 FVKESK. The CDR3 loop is CASSQERRNTEAFF. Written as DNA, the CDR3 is TGTGCCAGCAGCCAAGAGAGACGGAACACTGAAGCTTTCTTT. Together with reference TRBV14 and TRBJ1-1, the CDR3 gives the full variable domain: EAGVTQFPSHSVIEKGQTVTLRCDPISGHDNLYWYRRVMGKEIKFLLHFVKESKQDESGMPNNRFLAERTGGTYSTLKVQPAELEDSGVYFCASSQERRNTEAFFGQGTRLTVV.

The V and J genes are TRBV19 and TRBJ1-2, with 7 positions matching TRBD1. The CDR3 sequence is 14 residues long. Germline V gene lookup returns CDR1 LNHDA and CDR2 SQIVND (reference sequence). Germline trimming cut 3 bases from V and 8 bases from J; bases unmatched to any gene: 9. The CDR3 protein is CASSMSGGGDGYTF. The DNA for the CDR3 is TGTGCCAGTAGTATGTCAGGGGGAGGTGACGGCTACACCTTC.

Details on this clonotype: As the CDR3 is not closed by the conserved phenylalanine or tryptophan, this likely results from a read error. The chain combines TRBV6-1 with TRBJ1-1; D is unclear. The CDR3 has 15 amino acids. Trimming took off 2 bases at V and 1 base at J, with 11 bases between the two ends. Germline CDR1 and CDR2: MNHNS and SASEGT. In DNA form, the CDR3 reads TGTGCCAGCAGTGAAAACAGAGCGAGGAACACTGAAGCTTTCTCT. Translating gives CASSENRARNTEAFS.

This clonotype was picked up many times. CDR3 nucleotides: TGTGCCAGCAGCTTAGAGGCAGTTTCTTATCAGCCCCAGCATTTT. This encodes CASSLEAVSYQPQHF. J is TRBJ1-5 and V is TRBV7-3, with D unclear. From germline, CDR1 is SGHTA and CDR2 FQGTGA. There are 15 residues in the CDR3. V dropped 2 bases and J dropped 5 bases, with 13 bases sitting between them.

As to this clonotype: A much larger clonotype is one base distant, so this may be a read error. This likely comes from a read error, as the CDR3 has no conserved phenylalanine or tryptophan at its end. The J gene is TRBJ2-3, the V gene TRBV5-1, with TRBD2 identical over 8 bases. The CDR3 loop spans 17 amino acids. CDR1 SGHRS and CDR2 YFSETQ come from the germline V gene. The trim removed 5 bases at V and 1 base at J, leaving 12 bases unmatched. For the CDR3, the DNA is TGCGCCAGCAGAAATCGACCGGGGGGGCCGGGCACAGATACGCAGTATTCT. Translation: CASRNRPGGPGTDTQYS.

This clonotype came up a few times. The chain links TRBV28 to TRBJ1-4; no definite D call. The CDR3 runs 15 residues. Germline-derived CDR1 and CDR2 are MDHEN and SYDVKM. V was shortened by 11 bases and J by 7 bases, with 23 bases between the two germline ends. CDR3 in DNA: TGTGCCGGCACTCCGGGCCCACCGCGGGTTGAAAAACTGTTTTTT. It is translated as CAGTPGPPRVEKLFF.

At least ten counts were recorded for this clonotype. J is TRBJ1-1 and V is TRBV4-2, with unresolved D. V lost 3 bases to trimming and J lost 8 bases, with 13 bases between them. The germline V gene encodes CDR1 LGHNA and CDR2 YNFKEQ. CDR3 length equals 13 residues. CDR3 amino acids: CASSHNPTTEAFF. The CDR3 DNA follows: TGTGCCAGCAGCCACAACCCCACGACAGAAGCTTTCTTT.

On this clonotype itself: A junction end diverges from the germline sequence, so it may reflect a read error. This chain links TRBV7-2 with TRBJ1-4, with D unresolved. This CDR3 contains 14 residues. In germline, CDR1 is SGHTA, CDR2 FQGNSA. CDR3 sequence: CASSTGLGNEKLFF. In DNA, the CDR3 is TGTGCCAGCAGCACCGGACTAGGTAATGAAAAACTGTTCTTT. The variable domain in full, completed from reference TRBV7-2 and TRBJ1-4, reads GAGVSQSPSNKVTEKGKDVELRCDPISGHTALYWYRQSLGQGLEFLIYFQGNSAPDKSGLPSDRFSAERTGGSVSTLTIQRTQQEDSAVYLCASSTGLGNEKLFFGSGTQLSVL.

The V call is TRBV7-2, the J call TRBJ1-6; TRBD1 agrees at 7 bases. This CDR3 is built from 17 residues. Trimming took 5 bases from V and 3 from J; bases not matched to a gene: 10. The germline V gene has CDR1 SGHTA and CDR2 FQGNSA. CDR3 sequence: CASSRLTTGHYNSPLHF. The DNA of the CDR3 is TGTGCCAGCAGCCGACTGACGACAGGGCACTATAATTCACCCCTCCACTTT.

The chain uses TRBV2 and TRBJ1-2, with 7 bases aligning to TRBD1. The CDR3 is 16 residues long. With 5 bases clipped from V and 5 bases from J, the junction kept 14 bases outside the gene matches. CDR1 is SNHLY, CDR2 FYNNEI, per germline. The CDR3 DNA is TGTGCCAGCAGTTCCTTAGGCAGGGGGAAAGGGTATGGCTACACCTTC. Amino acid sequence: CASSSLGRGKGYGYTF. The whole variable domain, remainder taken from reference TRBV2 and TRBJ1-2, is EPEVTQTPSHQVTQMGQEVILRCVPISNHLYFYWYRQILGQKVEFLVSFYNNEISEKSEIFDDQFSVERPDGSNFTLKIRSTKLEDSAMYFCASSSLGRGKGYGYTFGSGTRLTVV.

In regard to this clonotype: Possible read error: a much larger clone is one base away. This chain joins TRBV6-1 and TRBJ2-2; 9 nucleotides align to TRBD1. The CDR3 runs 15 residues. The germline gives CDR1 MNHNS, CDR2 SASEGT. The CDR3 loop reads CASGEQGAIYGELFF. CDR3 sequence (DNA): TGTGCCAGCGGTGAACAGGGGGCTATCTACGGGGAGCTGTTTTTT.

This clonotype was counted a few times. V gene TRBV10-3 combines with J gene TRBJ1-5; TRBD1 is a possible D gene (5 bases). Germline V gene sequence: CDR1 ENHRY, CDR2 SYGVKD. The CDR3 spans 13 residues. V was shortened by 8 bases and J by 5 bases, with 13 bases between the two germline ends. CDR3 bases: TGTGCCATCGGGGGGGGACGAGATCAGCCCCAGCATTTT. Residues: CAIGGGRDQPQHF.